The T cell receptor (beta chain) under discussion was sequenced for a study of T-cell memory formation after mild COVID-19. Study-wide background: TCR clusters largely stayed donor specific.

A single record per CDR3 protein comes from TCRdb applying MiXCR to the 5' RACE reads. The data show 450,000 to 650,000 distinct CDR3 sequences, 18% seen once. Findings and caveats of the study: Cross-reactive memory apparently joined, as some responding clones appeared in pre-infection memory. Researchers could not confirm that second-wave clones peaking on day 37 targeted SARS-CoV-2. A balance of CD4 and CD8 characterized clones contracting day 15 to 85, whereas later expanders leaned CD4+.

On this clonotype: The antigen remains undetermined.

Trimming at V came to 0 bases and at J to 5 bases, leaving 1 base not matched to a gene. The germline CDR1 and CDR2 sequences are SGDLS and YYNGEE. This CDR3 has 14 amino acids. V gene TRBV9 combines with J gene TRBJ1-2; 10 nucleotides line up with TRBD1. The sample consisted of PBMCs or a T cell subset sorted from them (not recorded which). This receptor was taken from an adult woman who had mild COVID-19 (a few samples of this study predate the infection). Cell type and time point are not known. The CDR3 sequence: CASSVEGQGYGYTF. For the CDR3, the DNA is TGTGCCAGCAGCGTAGAGGGACAGGGGTATGGCTACACCTTC. Looking up the rest from reference TRBV9 and TRBJ1-2 gives the full variable domain: DSGVTQTPKHLITATGQRVTLRCSPRSGDLSVYWYQQSLDQGLQFLIQYYNGEERAKGNILERFSAQQFPDLHSELNLSSLELGDSALYFCASSVEGQGYGYTFGSGTRLTVV.